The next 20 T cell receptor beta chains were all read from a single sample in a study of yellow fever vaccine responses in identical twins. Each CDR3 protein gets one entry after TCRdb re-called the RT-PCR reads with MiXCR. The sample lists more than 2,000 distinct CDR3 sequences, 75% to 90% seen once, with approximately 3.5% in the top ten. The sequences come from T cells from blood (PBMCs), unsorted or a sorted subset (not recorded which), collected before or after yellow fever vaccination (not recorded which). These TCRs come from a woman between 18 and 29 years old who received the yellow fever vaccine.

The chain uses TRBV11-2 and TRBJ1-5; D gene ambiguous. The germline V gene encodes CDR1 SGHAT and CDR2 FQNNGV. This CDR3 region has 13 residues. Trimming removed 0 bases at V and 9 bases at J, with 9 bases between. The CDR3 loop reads CASSLDALGPQHF. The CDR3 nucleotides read TGTGCCAGCAGCTTAGACGCCCTGGGGCCCCAGCATTTT. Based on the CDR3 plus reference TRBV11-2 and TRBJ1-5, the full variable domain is EAGVAQSPRYKIIEKRQSVAFWCNPISGHATLYWYQQILGQGPKLLIQFQNNGVVDDSQLPKDRFSAERLKGVDSTLKIQPAKLEDSAVYLCASSLDALGPQHFGDGTRLSIL.

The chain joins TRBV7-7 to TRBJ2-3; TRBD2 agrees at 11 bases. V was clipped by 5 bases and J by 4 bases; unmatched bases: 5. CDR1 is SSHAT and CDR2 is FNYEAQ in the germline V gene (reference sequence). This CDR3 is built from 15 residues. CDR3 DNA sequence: TGTGCCAGCAGCCCCTTACTAGCGGGGGCAGATACGCAGTATTTT. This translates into CASSPLLAGADTQYF.

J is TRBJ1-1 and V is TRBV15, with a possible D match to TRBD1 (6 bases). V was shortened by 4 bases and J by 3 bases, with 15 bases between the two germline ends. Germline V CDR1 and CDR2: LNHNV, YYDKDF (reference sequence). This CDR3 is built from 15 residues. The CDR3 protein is CATSKGGGRDTEAFF. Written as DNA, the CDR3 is TGTGCCACCAGCAAGGGGGGGGGAAGGGACACTGAAGCTTTCTTT.

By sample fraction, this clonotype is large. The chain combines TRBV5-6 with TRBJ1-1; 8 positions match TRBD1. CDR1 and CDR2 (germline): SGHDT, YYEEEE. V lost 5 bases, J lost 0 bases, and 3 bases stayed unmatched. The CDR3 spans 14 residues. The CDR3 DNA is TGTGCCAGCAGTCCCAGGGGGCTGAACACTGAAGCTTTCTTT. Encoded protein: CASSPRGLNTEAFF.

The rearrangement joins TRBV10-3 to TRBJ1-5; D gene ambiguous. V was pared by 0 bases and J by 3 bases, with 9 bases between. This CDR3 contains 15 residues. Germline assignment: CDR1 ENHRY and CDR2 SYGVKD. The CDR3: CAISESAGYNQPQHF. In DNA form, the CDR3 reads TGTGCCATCAGTGAGTCTGCAGGATACAATCAGCCCCAGCATTTT.

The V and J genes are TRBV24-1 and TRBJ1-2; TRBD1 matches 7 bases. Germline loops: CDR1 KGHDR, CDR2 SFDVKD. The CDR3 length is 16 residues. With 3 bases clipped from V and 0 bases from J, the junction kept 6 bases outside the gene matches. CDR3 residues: CATSDPPGTANYGYTF. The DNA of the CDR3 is TGTGCCACCAGTGATCCCCCCGGGACAGCTAACTATGGCTACACCTTC.

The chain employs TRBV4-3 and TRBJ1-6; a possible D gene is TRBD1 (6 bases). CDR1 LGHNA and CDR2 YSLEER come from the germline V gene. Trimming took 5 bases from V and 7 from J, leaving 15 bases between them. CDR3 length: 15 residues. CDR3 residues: CASSESGTSNSPLHF. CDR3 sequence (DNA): TGCGCCAGCAGCGAATCCGGGACAAGCAATTCACCCCTCCACTTT.

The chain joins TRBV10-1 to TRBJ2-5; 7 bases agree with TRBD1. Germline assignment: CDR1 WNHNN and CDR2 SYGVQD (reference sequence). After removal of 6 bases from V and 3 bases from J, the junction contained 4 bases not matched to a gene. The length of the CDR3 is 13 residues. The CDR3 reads CASRPQGEETQYF. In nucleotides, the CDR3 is TGCGCCAGCAGACCCCAGGGGGAAGAGACCCAGTACTTC.

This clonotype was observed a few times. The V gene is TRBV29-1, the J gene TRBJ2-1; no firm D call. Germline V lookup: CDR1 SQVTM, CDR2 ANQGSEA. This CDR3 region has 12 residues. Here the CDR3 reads CITKSGYNEQFF. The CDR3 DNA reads TGCATTACAAAGTCGGGCTACAATGAGCAGTTCTTC.

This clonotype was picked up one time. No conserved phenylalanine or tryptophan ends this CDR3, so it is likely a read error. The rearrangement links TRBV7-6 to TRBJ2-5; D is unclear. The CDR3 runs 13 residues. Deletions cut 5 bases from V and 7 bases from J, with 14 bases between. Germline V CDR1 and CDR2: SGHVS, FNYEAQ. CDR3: CASSPVSLGTQYS. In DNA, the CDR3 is TGTGCCAGCAGCCCGGTGAGCCTTGGGACCCAGTACTCA.

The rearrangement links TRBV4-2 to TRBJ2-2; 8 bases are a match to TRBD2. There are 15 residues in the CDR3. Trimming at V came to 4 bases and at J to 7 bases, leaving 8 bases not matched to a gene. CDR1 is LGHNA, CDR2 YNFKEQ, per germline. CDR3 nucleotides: TGTGCCAGCAGCCCGCGACTAGCGCCCGGCGGGGAGCTGTTTTTT. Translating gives CASSPRLAPGGELFF.

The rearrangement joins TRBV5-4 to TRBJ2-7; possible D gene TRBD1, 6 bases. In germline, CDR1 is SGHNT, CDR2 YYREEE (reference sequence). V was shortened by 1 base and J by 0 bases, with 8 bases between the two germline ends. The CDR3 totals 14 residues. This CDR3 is CASSLRGFSYEQYF. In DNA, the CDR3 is TGTGCCAGCAGCTTGAGGGGGTTCTCCTACGAGCAGTACTTC.

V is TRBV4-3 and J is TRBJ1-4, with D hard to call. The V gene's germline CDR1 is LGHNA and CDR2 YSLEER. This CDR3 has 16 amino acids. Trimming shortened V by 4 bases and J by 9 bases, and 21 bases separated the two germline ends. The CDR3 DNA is TGCGCCAGCAGCCTCGACGGCGGGATAGGGAATAAAAAACTGTTTTTT. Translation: CASSLDGGIGNKKLFF.

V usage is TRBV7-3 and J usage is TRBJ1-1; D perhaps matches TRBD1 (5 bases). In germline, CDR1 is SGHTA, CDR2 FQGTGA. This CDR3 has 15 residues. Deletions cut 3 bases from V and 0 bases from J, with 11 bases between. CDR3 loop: CASSFRGGVNTEAFF. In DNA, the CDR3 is TGTGCCAGCAGCTTCCGGGGAGGGGTGAACACTGAAGCTTTCTTT.

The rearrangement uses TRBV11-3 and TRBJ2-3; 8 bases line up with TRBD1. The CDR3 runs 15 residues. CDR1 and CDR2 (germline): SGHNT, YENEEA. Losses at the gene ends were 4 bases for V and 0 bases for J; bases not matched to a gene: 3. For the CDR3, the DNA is TGTGCCAGCAGCTACGGACAGGGAAGCACAGATACGCAGTATTTT. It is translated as CASSYGQGSTDTQYF. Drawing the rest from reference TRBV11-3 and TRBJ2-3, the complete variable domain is EAGVVQSPRYKIIEKKQPVAFWCNPISGHNTLYWYLQNLGQGPELLIRYENEEAVDDSQLPKDRFSAERLKGVDSTLKIQPAELGDSAVYLCASSYGQGSTDTQYFGPGTRLTVL.

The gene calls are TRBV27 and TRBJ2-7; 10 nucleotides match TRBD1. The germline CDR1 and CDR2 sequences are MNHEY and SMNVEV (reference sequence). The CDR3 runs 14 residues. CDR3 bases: TGTAGGCGCCCCCGGGGACAGGGGAACGACGAGCAGTACGTC. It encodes CRRPRGQGNDEQYV.

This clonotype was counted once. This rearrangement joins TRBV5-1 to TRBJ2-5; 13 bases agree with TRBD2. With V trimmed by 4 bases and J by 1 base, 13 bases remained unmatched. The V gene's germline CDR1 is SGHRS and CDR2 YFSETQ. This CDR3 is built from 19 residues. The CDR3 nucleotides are TGCGCCAGCAGCCTGACCGGGACTAGCGGGACACAGCGCCAAGAGACCCAGTACTTC. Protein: CASSLTGTSGTQRQETQYF.

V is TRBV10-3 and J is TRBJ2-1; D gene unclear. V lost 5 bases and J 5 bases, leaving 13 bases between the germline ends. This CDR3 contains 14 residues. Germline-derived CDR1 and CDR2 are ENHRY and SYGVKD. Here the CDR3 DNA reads TGTGCCATCAGTTCGATGCGGTGGGACAATGAGCAGTTCTTC. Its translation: CAISSMRWDNEQFF.

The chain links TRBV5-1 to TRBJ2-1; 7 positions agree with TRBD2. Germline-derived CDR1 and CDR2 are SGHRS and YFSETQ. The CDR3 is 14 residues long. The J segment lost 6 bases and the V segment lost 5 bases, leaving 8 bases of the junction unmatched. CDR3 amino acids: CASRSVAGANEQFF. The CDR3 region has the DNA TGCGCCAGCAGGTCGGTAGCGGGTGCCAATGAGCAGTTCTTC.

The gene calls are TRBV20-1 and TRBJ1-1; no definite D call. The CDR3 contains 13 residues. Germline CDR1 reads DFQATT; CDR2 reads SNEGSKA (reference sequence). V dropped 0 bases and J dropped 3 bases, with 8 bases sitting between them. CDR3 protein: CSARDPSYTEAFF. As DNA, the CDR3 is TGCAGTGCTAGAGACCCCTCCTACACTGAAGCTTTCTTT.